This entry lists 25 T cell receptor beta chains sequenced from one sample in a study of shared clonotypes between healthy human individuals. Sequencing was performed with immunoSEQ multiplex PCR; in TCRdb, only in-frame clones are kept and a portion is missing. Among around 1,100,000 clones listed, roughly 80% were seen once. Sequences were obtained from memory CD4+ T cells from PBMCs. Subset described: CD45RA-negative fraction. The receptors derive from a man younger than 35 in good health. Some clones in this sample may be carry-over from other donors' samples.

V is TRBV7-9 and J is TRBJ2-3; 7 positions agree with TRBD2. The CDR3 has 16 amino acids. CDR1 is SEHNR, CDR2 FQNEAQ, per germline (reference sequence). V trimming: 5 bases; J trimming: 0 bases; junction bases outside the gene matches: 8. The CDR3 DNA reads TGTGCCAGCAGCCCTCGAACTAGCGCGAGCACAGATACGCAGTATTTT. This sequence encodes CASSPRTSASTDTQYF.

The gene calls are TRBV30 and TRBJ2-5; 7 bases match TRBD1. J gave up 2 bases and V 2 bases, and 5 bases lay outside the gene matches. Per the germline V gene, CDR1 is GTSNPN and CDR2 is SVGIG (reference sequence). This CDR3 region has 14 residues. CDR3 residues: CAWSPDRLQETQYF. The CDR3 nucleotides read TGTGCCTGGAGTCCGGACAGGCTACAAGAGACCCAGTACTTC.

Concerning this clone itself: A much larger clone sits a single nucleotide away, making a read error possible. DNA for the CDR3: TGTGCCAGCAGCTTCGGGGGCGACGGGGAAAAACTGTTTTTT. Translated, it gives CASSFGGDGEKLFF. The J gene is TRBJ1-4, the V gene TRBV7-9, with a weak D call TRBD1 (6 bases). CDR1 SEHNR and CDR2 FQNEAQ come from the germline V gene (reference sequence). Trimming cost V 3 bases and J 8 bases, with 13 bases left between them. The CDR3 has 14 residues.

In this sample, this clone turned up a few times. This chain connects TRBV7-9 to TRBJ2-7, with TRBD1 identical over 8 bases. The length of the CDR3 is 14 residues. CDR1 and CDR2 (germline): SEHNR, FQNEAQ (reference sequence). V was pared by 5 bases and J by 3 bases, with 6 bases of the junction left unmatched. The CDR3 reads CASSHSGQVYEQYF. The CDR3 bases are TGTGCCAGCAGCCATTCGGGACAGGTCTACGAGCAGTACTTC.

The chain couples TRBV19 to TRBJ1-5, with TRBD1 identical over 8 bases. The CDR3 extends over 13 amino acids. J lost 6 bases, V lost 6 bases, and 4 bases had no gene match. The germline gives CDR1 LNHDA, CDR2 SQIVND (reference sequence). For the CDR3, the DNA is TGTGCCAGTAGCCGGACAGGGATTCAGCCCCAGCATTTT. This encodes CASSRTGIQPQHF.

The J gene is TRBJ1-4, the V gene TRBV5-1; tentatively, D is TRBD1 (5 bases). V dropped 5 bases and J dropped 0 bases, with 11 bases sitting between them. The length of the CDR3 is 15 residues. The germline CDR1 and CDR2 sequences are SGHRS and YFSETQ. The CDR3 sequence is CASRWDSATNEKLFF. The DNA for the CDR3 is TGCGCCAGCAGGTGGGACTCCGCAACTAATGAAAAACTGTTTTTT.

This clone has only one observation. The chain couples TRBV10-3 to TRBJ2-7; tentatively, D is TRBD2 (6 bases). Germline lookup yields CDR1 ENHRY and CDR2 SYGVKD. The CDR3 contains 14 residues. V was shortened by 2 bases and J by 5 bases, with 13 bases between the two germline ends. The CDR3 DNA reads TGTGCCATCAGTGAGACTAGCAGCATCGACGAGCAGTACTTC. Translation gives CAISETSSIDEQYF.

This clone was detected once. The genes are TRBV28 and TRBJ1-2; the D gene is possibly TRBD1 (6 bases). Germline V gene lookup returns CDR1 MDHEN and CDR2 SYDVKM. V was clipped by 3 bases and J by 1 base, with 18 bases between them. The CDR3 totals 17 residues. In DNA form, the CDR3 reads TGTGCCAGCAGTTTGGCCGGGAGGGGGGTCAATAACTATGGCTACACCTTC. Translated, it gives CASSLAGRGVNNYGYTF.

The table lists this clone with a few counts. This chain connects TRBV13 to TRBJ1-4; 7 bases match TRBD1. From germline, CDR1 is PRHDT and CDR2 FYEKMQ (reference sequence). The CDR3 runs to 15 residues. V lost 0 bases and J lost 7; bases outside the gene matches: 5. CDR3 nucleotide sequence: TGTGCCAGCAGCTTAGGCTCAACAGGGGTTGAAAAACTGTTTTTT. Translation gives CASSLGSTGVEKLFF.

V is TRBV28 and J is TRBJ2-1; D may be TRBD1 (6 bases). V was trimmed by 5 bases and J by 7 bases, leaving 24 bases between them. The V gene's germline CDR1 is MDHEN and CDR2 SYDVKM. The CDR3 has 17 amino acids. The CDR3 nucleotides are TGTGCCAGCAGTCGTACAGGGATGGTAGCTCGAGCTAATGAGCAGTTCTTC. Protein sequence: CASSRTGMVARANEQFF. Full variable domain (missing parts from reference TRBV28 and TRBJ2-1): DVKVTQSSRYLVKRTGEKVFLECVQDMDHENMFWYRQDPGLGLRLIYFSYDVKMKEKGDIPEGYSVSREKKERFSLILESASTNQTSMYLCASSRTGMVARANEQFFGPGTRLTVL.

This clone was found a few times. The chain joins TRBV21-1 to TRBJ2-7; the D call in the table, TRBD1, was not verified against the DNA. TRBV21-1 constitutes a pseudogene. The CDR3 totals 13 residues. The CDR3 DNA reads TGTGCCAGCTTGAACAGGGTTTGGCGCGAGCAGTACTTC. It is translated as CASLNRVWREQYF.

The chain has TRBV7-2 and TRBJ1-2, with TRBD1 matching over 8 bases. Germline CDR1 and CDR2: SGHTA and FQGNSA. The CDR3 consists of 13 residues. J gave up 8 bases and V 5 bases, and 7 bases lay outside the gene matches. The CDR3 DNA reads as TGTGCCAGCAGCGAACGGACAGGGCGCGGCTACACCTTC. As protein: CASSERTGRGYTF.

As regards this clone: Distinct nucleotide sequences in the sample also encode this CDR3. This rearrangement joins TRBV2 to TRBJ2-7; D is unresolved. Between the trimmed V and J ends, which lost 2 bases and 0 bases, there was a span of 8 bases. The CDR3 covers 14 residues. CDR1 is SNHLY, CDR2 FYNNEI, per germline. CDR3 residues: CASSEQTVSYEQYF. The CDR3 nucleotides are TGTGCCAGCAGTGAACAAACGGTCTCCTACGAGCAGTACTTC.

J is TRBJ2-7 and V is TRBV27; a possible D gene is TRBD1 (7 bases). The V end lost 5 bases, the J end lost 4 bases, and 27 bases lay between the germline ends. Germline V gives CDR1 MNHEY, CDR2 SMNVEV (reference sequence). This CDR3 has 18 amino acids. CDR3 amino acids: CASSPPLGRRGRGYEQYF. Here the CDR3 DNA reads TGTGCCAGCAGTCCCCCCTTGGGCAGGAGGGGGCGAGGGTACGAGCAGTACTTC.

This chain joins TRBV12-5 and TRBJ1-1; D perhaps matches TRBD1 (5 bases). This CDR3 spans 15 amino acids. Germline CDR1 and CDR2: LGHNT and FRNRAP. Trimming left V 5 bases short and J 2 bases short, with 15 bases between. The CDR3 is CASGPISRGNTEAFF. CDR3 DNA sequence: TGTGCTAGTGGTCCAATTTCGAGGGGAAACACTGAAGCTTTCTTT.

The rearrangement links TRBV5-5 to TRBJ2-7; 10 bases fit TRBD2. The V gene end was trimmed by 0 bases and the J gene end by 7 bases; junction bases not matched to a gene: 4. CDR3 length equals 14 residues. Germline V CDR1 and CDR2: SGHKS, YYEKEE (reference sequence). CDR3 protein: CASSLVLAGREQYF. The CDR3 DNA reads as TGTGCCAGCAGCTTGGTACTAGCGGGAAGGGAGCAGTACTTC.

The DNA of the CDR3 is TGTGCCAGTAGCAAAACAGGAATTGAGCCCCAGCATTTT. This gives the protein CASSKTGIEPQHF. The chain carries TRBV19 and TRBJ1-5, with D perhaps TRBD1 (5 bases). Germline CDR1 and CDR2: LNHDA and SQIVND (reference sequence). V lost 6 bases to trimming and J lost 8 bases, with 14 bases between them. There are 13 residues in the CDR3.

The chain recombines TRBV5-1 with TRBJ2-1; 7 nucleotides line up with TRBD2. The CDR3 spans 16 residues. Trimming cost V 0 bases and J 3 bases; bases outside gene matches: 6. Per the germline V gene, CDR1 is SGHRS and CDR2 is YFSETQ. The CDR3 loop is CASSLVASGLYNEQFF. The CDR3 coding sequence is TGCGCCAGCAGCTTGGTAGCTAGCGGACTCTACAATGAGCAGTTCTTC.

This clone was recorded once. Here the CDR3 reads CAISDGTGRSYNEQFF. In DNA form, the CDR3 reads TGTGCCATCAGTGATGGGACAGGGCGAAGTTACAATGAGCAGTTCTTC. The chain recombines TRBV10-3 with TRBJ2-1, with 9 bases matching TRBD1. The CDR3 is made up of 16 amino acids. V was clipped by 3 bases and J by 4 bases; unmatched bases: 7. The germline gives CDR1 ENHRY, CDR2 SYGVKD.

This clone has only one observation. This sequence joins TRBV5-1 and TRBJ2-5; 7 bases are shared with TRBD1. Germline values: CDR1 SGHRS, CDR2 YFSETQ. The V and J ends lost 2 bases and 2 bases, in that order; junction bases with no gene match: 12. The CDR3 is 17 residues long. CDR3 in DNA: TGCGCCAGCAGCTTAGGGGCGCGGCCAGGGGGACAAGAGACCCAGTACTTC. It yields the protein CASSLGARPGGQETQYF.

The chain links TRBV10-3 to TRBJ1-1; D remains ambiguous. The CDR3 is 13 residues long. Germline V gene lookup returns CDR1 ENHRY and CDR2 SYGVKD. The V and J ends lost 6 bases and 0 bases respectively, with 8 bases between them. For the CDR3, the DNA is TGTGCCATCAGCGGGGAGCTGAACACTGAAGCTTTCTTT. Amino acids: CAISGELNTEAFF.

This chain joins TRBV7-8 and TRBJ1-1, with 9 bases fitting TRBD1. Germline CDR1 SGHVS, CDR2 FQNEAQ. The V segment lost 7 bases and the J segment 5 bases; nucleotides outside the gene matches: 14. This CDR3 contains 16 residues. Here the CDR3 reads CASTFLPQGAGTEAFF. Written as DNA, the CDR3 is TGTGCCAGCACCTTTCTGCCACAGGGGGCTGGAACTGAAGCTTTCTTT.

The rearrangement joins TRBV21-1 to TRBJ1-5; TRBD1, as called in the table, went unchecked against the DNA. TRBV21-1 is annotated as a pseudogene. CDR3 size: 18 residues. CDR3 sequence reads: CASSKEGWGQGRGQPQHF. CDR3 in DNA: TGTGCCAGCAGCAAAGAAGGTTGGGGACAGGGACGCGGCCAGCCCCAGCATTTT.

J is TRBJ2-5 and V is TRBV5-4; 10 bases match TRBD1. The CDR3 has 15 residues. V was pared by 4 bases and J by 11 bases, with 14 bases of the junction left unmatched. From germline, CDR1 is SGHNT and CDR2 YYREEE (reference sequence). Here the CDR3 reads CASSPGTGVQVSQYF. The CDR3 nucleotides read TGTGCCAGCAGCCCTGGGACAGGGGTTCAGGTATCGCAGTACTTC.

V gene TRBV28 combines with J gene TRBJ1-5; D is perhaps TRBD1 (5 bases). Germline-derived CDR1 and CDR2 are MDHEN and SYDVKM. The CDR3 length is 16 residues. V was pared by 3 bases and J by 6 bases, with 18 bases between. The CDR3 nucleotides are TGTGCCAGCAGTTTCCCCCTCGTTAGGGGTCGTCAGCCCCAGCATTTT. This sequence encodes CASSFPLVRGRQPQHF. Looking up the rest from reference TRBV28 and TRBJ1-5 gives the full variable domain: DVKVTQSSRYLVKRTGEKVFLECVQDMDHENMFWYRQDPGLGLRLIYFSYDVKMKEKGDIPEGYSVSREKKERFSLILESASTNQTSMYLCASSFPLVRGRQPQHFGDGTRLSIL.